The 25 T cell receptor beta chains below were found in one sample sequenced in a study of blood T cell repertoires in COVID-19. TCRdb's table, derived via immunoSEQ multiplex PCR, lists solely in-frame clones and lacks some. The data show fewer than 150,000 clones, around 83% seen once. The sample comprised PBMCs or T cells enriched from blood (not recorded which). The receptors were gathered from a man aged 25 to 45 who had recovered from COVID-19.

This chain uses TRBV7-2 with TRBJ2-1; a possible D gene is TRBD2 (5 bases). V lost 3 bases and J lost 0, with 12 bases in between. In germline, CDR1 is SGHTA, CDR2 FQGNSA. The CDR3 sequence is 16 residues long. The CDR3 spells CASSLNGELSYNEQFF. Written as DNA, the CDR3 is TGTGCCAGCAGCTTGAACGGGGAACTCTCCTACAATGAGCAGTTCTTC.

The CDR3 protein is CASSLGGSGANVLTF. CDR3 in DNA: TGTGCCAGCAGCTTGGGAGGGTCTGGGGCCAACGTCCTGACTTTC. The chain joins TRBV5-4 to TRBJ2-6; D possibly corresponds to TRBD2 (5 bases). CDR1 and CDR2 from the germline V gene are SGHNT and YYREEE (reference sequence). V was clipped by 0 bases and J by 1 base, with 5 bases between them. This CDR3 is 15 amino acids long.

The V call is TRBV5-1, the J call TRBJ2-7, with TRBD2 as a possible D gene (6 bases). CDR1 and CDR2 (germline): SGHRS, YFSETQ. This CDR3 spans 15 amino acids. Trimming cost V 4 bases and J 5 bases, with 19 bases left between them. The CDR3 sequence is CASSSRDSLGNEQYF. For the CDR3, the DNA is TGCGCCAGCAGCAGCCGGGACTCATTAGGGAACGAGCAGTACTTC.

This chain links TRBV3-1 (or the pseudogene TRBV3-2) with TRBJ2-5; 15 bases map to TRBD2. Germline V gene lookup returns CDR1 LGHDT and CDR2 YNNKEL (reference sequence). Trimming at V came to 3 bases and at J to 4 bases, leaving 3 bases not matched to a gene. This CDR3 comprises 16 residues. CDR3 DNA: TGTGCCAGCAGCCAGGGACTAGCGGGAGGTAGAGAGACCCAGTACTTC. Protein sequence: CASSQGLAGGRETQYF.

The CDR3 sequence is CASSLGPGANTEAFF. As DNA, the CDR3 is TGTGCCAGCAGCTTAGGCCCAGGGGCGAACACTGAAGCTTTCTTT. The chain is built from TRBV7-6 and TRBJ1-1; a weak D match, TRBD1 (6 bases). The ends were cut back, 1 base at V and 1 base at J, with 10 bases in the middle. This CDR3 region has 15 residues. Germline values: CDR1 SGHVS, CDR2 FNYEAQ.

The rearrangement links TRBV3-1 (or the pseudogene TRBV3-2) to TRBJ1-2; TRBD1 might be the D (5 bases). Germline-derived CDR1 and CDR2 are LGHDT and YNNKEL (reference sequence). This CDR3 comprises 17 residues. V was clipped by 4 bases and J by 7 bases, with 25 bases between them. Here the CDR3 DNA reads TGTGCCAGCAGCCGAAAGTTAATGGGGGAGGGGAAGGCTGGCTACACCTTC. It translates to CASSRKLMGEGKAGYTF.

This chain links TRBV5-1 with TRBJ2-1; maybe TRBD2 (5 bases). This CDR3 region has 16 residues. Per the germline V gene, CDR1 is SGHRS and CDR2 is YFSETQ. V was clipped by 0 bases and J by 4 bases, with 14 bases between them. CDR3: CASSLDVGVGYNEQFF. Here the CDR3 DNA reads TGCGCCAGCAGCTTGGACGTCGGGGTTGGGTACAATGAGCAGTTCTTC.

The J gene is TRBJ2-1, the V gene TRBV3-1 (or the pseudogene TRBV3-2); 7 bases are shared with TRBD2. Germline trimming cut 1 base from V and 7 bases from J; bases unmatched to any gene: 7. CDR3 length: 15 amino acids. Per the germline V gene, CDR1 is LGHDT and CDR2 is YNNKEL (reference sequence). CDR3 sequence (DNA): TGTGCCAGCAGCCAAGGAGGACTAGGGCCGAATGAGCAGTTCTTC. This gives the protein CASSQGGLGPNEQFF.

This chain connects TRBV4-1 to TRBJ1-2, with 8 bases matching TRBD1. The V gene end was trimmed by 1 base and the J gene end by 5 bases; junction bases not matched to a gene: 3. The CDR3 has 14 residues. CDR1 MGHRA and CDR2 YSYEKL come from the germline V gene. CDR3 loop: CASSQGQGSYGYTF. The CDR3 nucleotides are TGCGCCAGCAGCCAAGGACAGGGGAGTTATGGCTACACCTTC.

The rearrangement joins TRBV11-1 to TRBJ1-3; possible D gene TRBD1, 6 bases. The germline gives CDR1 SGHAT, CDR2 FQDESV (reference sequence). CDR3 length: 14 residues. V was shortened by 5 bases and J by 0 bases, with 8 bases between the two germline ends. CDR3: CASSADSSGNTIYF. The CDR3 DNA reads as TGTGCCAGCAGCGCGGACAGCTCTGGAAACACCATATATTTT.

The genes are TRBV9 and TRBJ2-2; unclear D gene. Germline CDR1 is SGDLS and CDR2 is YYNGEE. The CDR3 extends over 14 amino acids. The V end was cut by 0 bases, the J end by 2 bases, with 5 bases between. The DNA of the CDR3 is TGTGCCAGCAGCGTAGACACCAACACCGGGGAGCTGTTTTTT. Protein product: CASSVDTNTGELFF.

The chain recombines TRBV6-6 with TRBJ2-7, with 9 bases matching TRBD1. V trimming: 5 bases; J trimming: 3 bases; junction bases outside the gene matches: 5. This CDR3 comprises 14 residues. Germline values: CDR1 MNHNY, CDR2 SVGAGI (reference sequence). The CDR3 here is CASSRTGGHYEQYF. In nucleotides, the CDR3 is TGTGCCAGCAGTCGTACAGGGGGCCACTACGAGCAGTACTTC.

As DNA, the CDR3 is TGTGCCAGCTCACCAGGGACTGGCCCCTTAGGGCAGTACGTC. Its translation is CASSPGTGPLGQYV. The gene calls are TRBV18 and TRBJ2-7; D perhaps matches TRBD2 (6 bases). The CDR3 contains 14 residues. The V gene lost 2 bases and the J gene lost 9 bases, with 17 bases spanning the gap. In germline, CDR1 is KGHSH, CDR2 LQKENI.

V gene TRBV5-4 combines with J gene TRBJ2-5; maybe TRBD2 (7 bases). Deletions cut 7 bases from V and 7 bases from J, with 14 bases between. CDR3 size: 12 residues. The germline V gene has CDR1 SGHNT and CDR2 YYREEE (reference sequence). CDR3 sequence reads: CASGGGDGTQYF. CDR3 sequence (DNA): TGTGCCAGCGGCGGGGGCGATGGGACCCAGTACTTC.

The chain carries TRBV30 and TRBJ1-1; TRBD1 matches 7 bases. The CDR3 is 14 amino acids. In germline, CDR1 is GTSNPN, CDR2 SVGIG (reference sequence). Trimming at V came to 3 bases and at J to 8 bases, leaving 12 bases not matched to a gene. This CDR3 is CAWRQQGPSLEAFF. The CDR3 nucleotides read TGTGCCTGGAGACAACAGGGGCCGTCCCTGGAAGCTTTCTTT.

The rearrangement joins TRBV9 to TRBJ2-1, with a tentative D call TRBD2 (6 bases). V was clipped by 0 bases and J by 5 bases, with 12 bases between them. This CDR3 comprises 15 residues. CDR1 is SGDLS, CDR2 YYNGEE, per germline. The CDR3 region is CASSVEGRENNEQFF. The CDR3 DNA is TGTGCCAGCAGCGTAGAGGGACGGGAGAACAATGAGCAGTTCTTC.

DNA for the CDR3: TGTGCCAGCAGTTCAGACAGGGGGGCGTATGAAAAACTGTTTTTT. Translating it yields CASSSDRGAYEKLFF. V gene TRBV6-5 combines with J gene TRBJ1-4; 9 bases map to TRBD1. Trimming cost V 4 bases and J 6 bases; bases outside gene matches: 6. The CDR3 is 15 amino acids. Germline V lookup: CDR1 MNHEY, CDR2 SVGAGI.

The J gene is TRBJ1-3, the V gene TRBV19, with D maybe TRBD1 (6 bases). Per the germline V gene, CDR1 is LNHDA and CDR2 is SQIVND (reference sequence). The germline V and J ends were trimmed by 3 bases and 2 bases, with 14 bases remaining between them. This CDR3 has 16 residues. This chain's CDR3 is CASSIGGASPGNTIYF. The CDR3 DNA sequence: TGTGCCAGTAGTATTGGGGGCGCTTCGCCTGGAAACACCATATATTTT.

V gene TRBV11-3 combines with J gene TRBJ2-2, with TRBD1 matching 9 bases. CDR1 and CDR2 (germline): SGHNT, YENEEA. J was trimmed by 2 bases and V by 3 bases; bases with no gene match: 4. The CDR3 is 16 residues long. Here the CDR3 reads CASSFMGQGNTGELFF. The CDR3 DNA sequence: TGTGCCAGCAGCTTTATGGGACAGGGTAACACCGGGGAGCTGTTTTTT.

The DNA of the CDR3 is TGTGCCAGCAGCCAGGACAGAAGCTCTGGAAACACCATATATTTT. This encodes CASSQDRSSGNTIYF. This rearrangement joins TRBV7-9 to TRBJ1-3; possibly TRBD1 for D (6 bases). V was trimmed by 5 bases and J by 0 bases, leaving 11 bases between them. Germline V lookup: CDR1 SEHNR, CDR2 FQNEAQ (reference sequence). The CDR3 totals 15 residues.

This chain links TRBV9 with TRBJ2-1, with TRBD2 identical over 9 bases. The CDR3 is 13 amino acids. The J segment lost 3 bases and the V segment lost 10 bases, leaving 5 bases of the junction unmatched. The germline CDR1 and CDR2 sequences are SGDLS and YYNGEE. The CDR3 sequence: CAAGRGGYNEQFF. The CDR3 bases are TGTGCCGCTGGGCGGGGGGGCTACAATGAGCAGTTCTTC.

This chain links TRBV15 with TRBJ1-1, with 7 nucleotides matching TRBD1. In germline, CDR1 is LNHNV, CDR2 YYDKDF (reference sequence). Germline trimming cut 0 bases from V and 1 base from J; bases unmatched to any gene: 5. The CDR3 loop spans 16 amino acids. This CDR3 is CATSRDPDRENTEAFF. The CDR3 DNA sequence: TGTGCCACCAGCAGAGATCCAGACAGGGAGAACACTGAAGCTTTCTTT. Drawing the rest from reference TRBV15 and TRBJ1-1, the complete variable domain is DAMVIQNPRYQVTQFGKPVTLSCSQTLNHNVMYWYQQKSSQAPKLLFHYYDKDFNNEADTPDNFQSRRPNTSFCFLDIRSPGLGDTAMYLCATSRDPDRENTEAFFGQGTRLTVV.

This sequence joins TRBV9 and TRBJ2-7, with D unresolved. Deletions cut 3 bases from V and 2 bases from J, with 9 bases between. This CDR3 contains 13 residues. From germline, CDR1 is SGDLS and CDR2 YYNGEE. Here the CDR3 DNA reads TGTGCCAGCAGCGGTACTGAAGCCTACGAGCAGTACTTC. Protein sequence: CASSGTEAYEQYF.

The rearrangement uses TRBV18 and TRBJ1-1, with D uncertain. Germline values: CDR1 KGHSH, CDR2 LQKENI. Trimming took off 4 bases at V and 3 bases at J, with 9 bases between the two ends. The CDR3 loop spans 13 amino acids. The CDR3 DNA is TGTGCCAGCTCACGGGCAGATTACACTGAAGCTTTCTTT. This encodes CASSRADYTEAFF.

The chain is built from TRBV19 and TRBJ2-5; 10 bases line up with TRBD1. Losses at the gene ends were 4 bases for V and 1 base for J; bases not matched to a gene: 6. The length of the CDR3 is 16 residues. Germline loops: CDR1 LNHDA, CDR2 SQIVND (reference sequence). In nucleotides, the CDR3 is TGTGCCAGTAGTACCCACCGGACAGGGGGCCAAGAGACCCAGTACTTC. The encoded protein is CASSTHRTGGQETQYF. The whole variable domain, filled in from reference TRBV19 and TRBJ2-5, reads DGGITQSPKYLFRKEGQNVTLSCEQNLNHDAMYWYRQDPGQGLRLIYYSQIVNDFQKGDIAEGYSVSREKKESFPLTVTSAQKNPTAFYLCASSTHRTGGQETQYFGPGTRLLVL.